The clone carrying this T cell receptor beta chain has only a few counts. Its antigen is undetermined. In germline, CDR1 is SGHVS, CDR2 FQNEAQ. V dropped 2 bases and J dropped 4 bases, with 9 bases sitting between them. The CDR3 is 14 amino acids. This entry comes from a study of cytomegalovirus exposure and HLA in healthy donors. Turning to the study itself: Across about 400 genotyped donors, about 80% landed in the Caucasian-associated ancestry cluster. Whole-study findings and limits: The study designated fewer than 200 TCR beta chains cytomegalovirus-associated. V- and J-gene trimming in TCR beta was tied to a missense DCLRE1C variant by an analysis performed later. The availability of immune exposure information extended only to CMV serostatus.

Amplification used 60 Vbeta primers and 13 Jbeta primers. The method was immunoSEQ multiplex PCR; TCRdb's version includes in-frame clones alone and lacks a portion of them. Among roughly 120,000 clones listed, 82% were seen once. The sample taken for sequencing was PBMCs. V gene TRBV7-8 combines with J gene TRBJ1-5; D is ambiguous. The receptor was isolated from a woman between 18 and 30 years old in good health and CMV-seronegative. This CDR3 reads CASSLHGENQPQHF. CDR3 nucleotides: TGTGCCAGCAGCTTACACGGGGAGAATCAGCCCCAGCATTTT. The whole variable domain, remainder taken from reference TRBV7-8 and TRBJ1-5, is GAGVSQSPRYKVAKRGQDVALRCDPISGHVSLFWYQQALGQGPEFLTYFQNEAQLDKSGLPSDRFFAERPEGSVSTLKIQRTQQEDSAVYLCASSLHGENQPQHFGDGTRLSIL.